Following are 28 T cell receptor beta chains from one sample sequenced in a study of cytomegalovirus exposure and HLA in healthy donors. The PCR contained 60 Vbeta and 13 Jbeta primers. Using immunoSEQ multiplex PCR, the repertoire was profiled, and TCRdb retains in-frame clones only, with some absent. The table records over 130,000 clones, approximately 72% of them present only once. Sequenced sample: PBMCs. Receptors were obtained from an older woman in good health and CMV-seronegative.

This clone was seen only a few times. The gene calls are TRBV7-2 and TRBJ2-5; 9 nucleotides line up with TRBD2. CDR1 is SGHTA and CDR2 is FQGNSA in the germline V gene. V lost 0 bases and J lost 2; bases outside the gene matches: 4. This CDR3 contains 16 residues. CDR3: CASSLARTSGQETQYF. CDR3 coding DNA: TGTGCCAGCAGCTTAGCGCGCACTAGCGGGCAAGAGACCCAGTACTTC.

This clone was observed a single time. The V and J genes are TRBV6-5 and TRBJ2-3, with 8 bases identical to TRBD2. Germline assignment: CDR1 MNHEY and CDR2 SVGAGI. The CDR3 has 14 residues. V lost 5 bases and J lost 6; bases outside the gene matches: 7. The chain's CDR3 is CASSPGVAGDTQYF. DNA for the CDR3: TGTGCCAGCAGTCCTGGCGTAGCGGGGGATACGCAGTATTTT.

A few counts support this clone. The chain uses TRBV19 and TRBJ2-2, with 9 nucleotides matching TRBD2. The CDR3 totals 16 residues. V was clipped by 3 bases and J by 2 bases; unmatched bases: 4. CDR1 is LNHDA and CDR2 is SQIVND in the germline V gene (reference sequence). The CDR3 sequence: CASSIQRGANTGELFF. As DNA, the CDR3 is TGTGCCAGTAGTATTCAGCGGGGGGCTAACACCGGGGAGCTGTTTTTT. Combining the CDR3 with reference TRBV19 and TRBJ2-2 gives the whole variable domain DGGITQSPKYLFRKEGQNVTLSCEQNLNHDAMYWYRQDPGQGLRLIYYSQIVNDFQKGDIAEGYSVSREKKESFPLTVTSAQKNPTAFYLCASSIQRGANTGELFFGEGSRLTVL.

The chain is built from TRBV19 and TRBJ1-5, with TRBD1 identical over 8 bases. Per germline, CDR1 LNHDA and CDR2 SQIVND (reference sequence). J lost 9 bases, V lost 5 bases, and 3 bases had no gene match. CDR3 size: 12 residues. DNA of the CDR3: TGTGCCAGTAGTTTAACAGGGGGGCCCCAGCATTTT. Amino acid sequence: CASSLTGGPQHF.

This clone has only a few counts. The V gene is TRBV7-3, the J gene TRBJ2-3, with 7 bases matching TRBD1. Looked up from germline, CDR1 is SGHTA and CDR2 is FQGTGA. V trimming: 3 bases; J trimming: 5 bases; junction bases outside the gene matches: 8. The CDR3 totals 15 residues. CDR3 sequence: CASSLPEGAIDTQYF. As DNA, the CDR3 is TGTGCCAGCAGCTTGCCTGAGGGGGCGATAGATACGCAGTATTTT.

This clone was observed a handful of times. The chain joins TRBV5-1 to TRBJ2-2; 9 nucleotides align to TRBD1. The germline V gene encodes CDR1 SGHRS and CDR2 YFSETQ. With 4 bases clipped from V and 5 bases from J, the junction kept 3 bases outside the gene matches. CDR3 length equals 14 residues. CDR3 DNA sequence: TGCGCCAGCAGCCGGGACAGGGCGACCGGGGAGCTGTTTTTT. Amino acid sequence: CASSRDRATGELFF.

Details on this clone: Germline is not matched at one junction end, which may reflect a read error. V and J are TRBV7-9 and TRBJ2-6; perhaps TRBD2 as D (5 bases). Looked up from germline, CDR1 is SEHNR and CDR2 is FQNEAQ (reference sequence). The CDR3 is 15 amino acids. The CDR3 here is CSSSLSGAGANVLTF. Here the CDR3 DNA reads TGTTCCAGCAGCTTATCCGGGGCTGGGGCCAACGTCCTGACTTTC.

The V gene is TRBV5-4, the J gene TRBJ2-7, with TRBD2 matching 13 bases. The trim removed 2 bases at V and 7 bases at J, leaving 6 bases unmatched. The germline V gene has CDR1 SGHNT and CDR2 YYREEE (reference sequence). This CDR3 has 15 amino acids. Here the CDR3 reads CASSLKLAGGGEQYF. The CDR3 nucleotides read TGTGCCAGCAGCTTAAAACTAGCGGGGGGGGGTGAGCAGTACTTC.

This clone was counted only a few times. The J gene is TRBJ2-7, the V gene TRBV7-9; 9 bases line up with TRBD1. This CDR3 has 14 amino acids. Germline CDR1 SEHNR, CDR2 FQNEAQ (reference sequence). Trimming at V came to 6 bases and at J to 6 bases, leaving 9 bases not matched to a gene. CDR3: CASSYRDRVSEQYF. Written as DNA, the CDR3 is TGTGCCAGCAGTTACCGGGACAGGGTATCCGAGCAGTACTTC. The whole variable domain, remainder taken from reference TRBV7-9 and TRBJ2-7, is DTGVSQNPRHKITKRGQNVTFRCDPISEHNRLYWYRQTLGQGPEFLTYFQNEAQLEKSRLLSDRFSAERPKGSFSTLEIQRTEQGDSAMYLCASSYRDRVSEQYFGPGTRLTVT.

In this sample, this clone turned up a few times. The J gene is TRBJ2-1, the V gene TRBV2; the match to TRBD2 covers 15 bases. Germline V lookup: CDR1 SNHLY, CDR2 FYNNEI. The CDR3 runs 16 residues. The V gene end was trimmed by 4 bases and the J gene end by 6 bases; junction bases not matched to a gene: 4. In DNA, the CDR3 is TGTGCCAGCAGTGTCGGGACTAGCGGGAGGATCAATGAGCAGTTCTTC. It translates to CASSVGTSGRINEQFF. The full variable domain, completed using reference TRBV2 and TRBJ2-1, is EPEVTQTPSHQVTQMGQEVILRCVPISNHLYFYWYRQILGQKVEFLVSFYNNEISEKSEIFDDQFSVERPDGSNFTLKIRSTKLEDSAMYFCASSVGTSGRINEQFFGPGTRLTVL.

The J gene is TRBJ2-7, the V gene TRBV16, with D perhaps matching TRBD2 (5 bases). This CDR3 is 15 amino acids long. CDR1 and CDR2 (germline): KGHSY, FQNENV. The V end was cut by 0 bases, the J end by 3 bases, with 12 bases between. The chain's CDR3 is CASSQSVQAGYEQYF. DNA of the CDR3: TGTGCCAGCAGCCAATCGGTCCAGGCGGGCTACGAGCAGTACTTC.

This chain links TRBV6-6 with TRBJ1-1; a possible D gene is TRBD1 (5 bases). Trimming shortened V by 6 bases and J by 0 bases, and 11 bases separated the two germline ends. Germline V lookup: CDR1 MNHNY, CDR2 SVGAGI (reference sequence). This CDR3 has 14 residues. CDR3 bases: TGTGCCAGCAGAACCTCAGGGATGAACACTGAAGCTTTCTTT. It encodes CASRTSGMNTEAFF.

The CDR3 bases are TGCGCCAGCAGCTTGGCCGGACAAAACAATGAGCAGTTCTTC. It yields the protein CASSLAGQNNEQFF. V usage is TRBV5-1 and J usage is TRBJ2-1, with D possibly being TRBD1 (5 bases). The V and J ends lost 0 bases and 5 bases respectively, with 9 bases between them. CDR1 is SGHRS, CDR2 YFSETQ, per germline. This CDR3 comprises 14 residues.

The V and J genes are TRBV6-5 and TRBJ1-6; D remains ambiguous. The CDR3 runs 15 residues. Deletions cut 5 bases from V and 9 bases from J, with 17 bases between. The V gene's germline CDR1 is MNHEY and CDR2 SVGAGI. The CDR3 sequence is CASSGSSPLGSPLHF. For the CDR3, the DNA is TGTGCCAGCAGTGGTAGCTCACCCCTTGGTTCACCCCTCCACTTT.

The rearrangement links TRBV7-2 to TRBJ2-5; the D gene is possibly TRBD2 (6 bases). Gene TRBJ2-7 matches the end of the DNA better, so the J call may be wrong. Germline V gives CDR1 SGHTA, CDR2 FQGNSA. CDR3 length: 14 amino acids. The CDR3: CASSLSGQTYEQYF. The CDR3 bases are TGTGCCAGCAGCTTAAGCGGGCAGACCTACGAGCAGTACTTC.

This chain connects TRBV18 to TRBJ2-5, with TRBD1 as a possible D gene (8 bases). This CDR3 contains 15 residues. Deletions cut 3 bases from V and 3 bases from J, with 14 bases between. Germline CDR1 KGHSH, CDR2 LQKENI. CDR3 sequence: CASSPYRGGEETQYF. Here the CDR3 DNA reads TGTGCCAGCTCACCTTACAGGGGGGGTGAAGAGACCCAGTACTTC.

This chain uses TRBV9 with TRBJ2-1; 10 bases line up with TRBD2. Unmatched junction bases numbered 4, after V lost 0 bases and J lost 10 bases. CDR3 length: 14 residues. Germline V gene sequence: CDR1 SGDLS, CDR2 YYNGEE. Here the CDR3 reads CASSVAASGSEQFF. CDR3 DNA sequence: TGTGCCAGCAGCGTAGCGGCTAGCGGGAGCGAGCAGTTCTTC. The entire variable domain, with the rest obtained from reference TRBV9 and TRBJ2-1, is as follows: DSGVTQTPKHLITATGQRVTLRCSPRSGDLSVYWYQQSLDQGLQFLIQYYNGEERAKGNILERFSAQQFPDLHSELNLSSLELGDSALYFCASSVAASGSEQFFGPGTRLTVL.

The chain combines TRBV10-3 with TRBJ1-4; TRBD1 is a possible D gene (5 bases). Trimming shortened V by 2 bases and J by 10 bases, and 14 bases separated the two germline ends. Germline V gene data show CDR1 as ENHRY and CDR2 as SYGVKD. This CDR3 has 14 residues. CDR3 in DNA: TGTGCCATCAGTGAGGGGGCGCCGTCTGGAAAACTGTTTTTT. This encodes CAISEGAPSGKLFF.

The rearrangement uses TRBV19 and TRBJ2-1; 7 bases agree with TRBD2. CDR1 is LNHDA, CDR2 SQIVND, per germline (reference sequence). There are 14 residues in the CDR3. V lost 3 bases and J lost 6; bases outside the gene matches: 5. CDR3 coding DNA: TGTGCCAGTAGTATCGCCTGGACTAGCAATGAGCAGTTCTTC. Translated: CASSIAWTSNEQFF. The variable domain in full, with the rest retrieved from reference TRBV19 and TRBJ2-1, is DGGITQSPKYLFRKEGQNVTLSCEQNLNHDAMYWYRQDPGQGLRLIYYSQIVNDFQKGDIAEGYSVSREKKESFPLTVTSAQKNPTAFYLCASSIAWTSNEQFFGPGTRLTVL.

The chain recombines TRBV12-5 with TRBJ2-3; D remains unclear. Germline-derived CDR1 and CDR2 are LGHNT and FRNRAP. V was shortened by 0 bases and J by 1 base, with 11 bases between the two germline ends. This CDR3 is 16 amino acids long. The CDR3 sequence: CASGLVVTGRTDTQYF. The CDR3 nucleotides are TGTGCTAGTGGTTTGGTAGTTACGGGTCGCACAGATACGCAGTATTTT.

The chain recombines TRBV28 with TRBJ2-7, with D perhaps matching TRBD1 (7 bases). V was pared by 1 base and J by 4 bases, with 14 bases between. This CDR3 comprises 15 residues. The germline gives CDR1 MDHEN, CDR2 SYDVKM. The CDR3 nucleotides read TGTGCCAGCAGTTTATTCAGGGGGGAGGTATACGAGCAGTACTTC. Translation gives CASSLFRGEVYEQYF.

This clone has only one observation. V usage is TRBV27 and J usage is TRBJ1-4; D gene unclear. The ends were cut back, 1 base at V and 5 bases at J, with 8 bases in the middle. Germline-derived CDR1 and CDR2 are MNHEY and SMNVEV (reference sequence). This CDR3 is built from 14 residues. Here the CDR3 reads CASSLFGGNEKLFF. The CDR3, as DNA: TGTGCCAGCAGTTTATTCGGCGGGAATGAAAAACTGTTTTTT.

This chain links TRBV10-3 with TRBJ2-7; D is perhaps TRBD2 (6 bases). CDR1 and CDR2 from the germline V gene are ENHRY and SYGVKD. CDR3 length: 14 amino acids. V was pared by 3 bases and J by 5 bases, with 14 bases between. The CDR3 nucleotides read TGTGCCATCAGTGACAAACTAGGAGGGGACGAGCAGTACTTC. Translation: CAISDKLGGDEQYF.

The chain carries TRBV19 and TRBJ2-1; 9 bases align to TRBD2. From germline, CDR1 is LNHDA and CDR2 SQIVND (reference sequence). The CDR3 length is 15 residues. The J segment lost 10 bases and the V segment lost 6 bases, leaving 13 bases of the junction unmatched. The CDR3 loop is CASREVAGAPGEQFF. CDR3 nucleotides: TGTGCCAGTAGGGAAGTAGCGGGGGCCCCGGGGGAGCAGTTCTTC.

V usage is TRBV21-1 and J usage is TRBJ1-1; the listed D gene, TRBD1, was not tested against the DNA. TRBV21-1 is listed as a pseudogene. The CDR3 is 12 amino acids. CDR3 nucleotides: TGTGCCAGGGGGACAGTGAACACTGAAGCTTTCTTT. Translation: CARGTVNTEAFF.

V gene TRBV5-1 combines with J gene TRBJ1-1; 8 bases line up with TRBD1. CDR1 is SGHRS and CDR2 is YFSETQ in the germline V gene. The V segment lost 3 bases and the J segment 5 bases; nucleotides outside the gene matches: 12. This CDR3 has 16 residues. The DNA of the CDR3 is TGCGCCAGCAGCTCTACAGGGGGTAAGGGAGGGACTGAAGCTTTCTTT. Translated, it gives CASSSTGGKGGTEAFF.

Details on this clone: Additional DNA sequences in this sample encode the identical CDR3. The genes are TRBV5-4 and TRBJ1-1, with D unclear. CDR1 and CDR2 from the germline V gene are SGHNT and YYREEE (reference sequence). This CDR3 has 13 residues. V was cut by 4 bases and J by 4 bases, with 11 bases left in between. CDR3 bases: TGTGCCAGCAGCCTGGTCCGGGGCACTGAAGCTTTCTTT. This encodes CASSLVRGTEAFF. The complete variable domain, with remaining parts taken from reference TRBV5-4 and TRBJ1-1, reads ETGVTQSPTHLIKTRGQQVTLRCSSQSGHNTVSWYQQALGQGPQFIFQYYREEENGRGNFPPRFSGLQFPNYSSELNVNALELDDSALYLCASSLVRGTEAFFGQGTRLTVV.

The CDR3 DNA is TGTGCCAGCAGCTACCTCGGGGGCTCCTACGAGCAGTACTTC. It yields the protein CASSYLGGSYEQYF. The rearrangement links TRBV11-3 to TRBJ2-7; possibly TRBD2 for D (6 bases). In germline, CDR1 is SGHNT, CDR2 YENEEA. The ends were cut back, 4 bases at V and 0 bases at J, with 10 bases in the middle. This CDR3 spans 14 amino acids.